This T cell receptor beta chain was documented in a study of blood T cell repertoires in COVID-19. As for the study in general: Samples representing acute and convalescent COVID-19 were sourced from the United States, Italy and Spain. In each case, the material was cDNA or gDNA derived from T cells, B-cell-depleted T cells, or PBMCs.

J lost 1 base, V lost 2 bases, and 0 bases had no gene match. The length of the CDR3 is 15 residues. Germline V gene data show CDR1 as MRHNA and CDR2 as SNTAGT. Sequenced by immunoSEQ multiplex PCR; TCRdb stores in-frame clones only, minus some. The sample comprises about 190,000 clones, roughly 80% of which are singletons, and roughly an eighth rests with the top ten. The rearrangement uses TRBV6-4 and TRBJ2-3; 10 bases are a match to TRBD2. Source material: peripheral blood. The TCR comes from a man aged 25 to 45 with active or convalescent COVID-19. The CDR3 is CASSDGTSGTDTQYF. In DNA form, the CDR3 reads TGTGCCAGCAGTGACGGGACTAGCGGCACAGATACGCAGTATTTT.